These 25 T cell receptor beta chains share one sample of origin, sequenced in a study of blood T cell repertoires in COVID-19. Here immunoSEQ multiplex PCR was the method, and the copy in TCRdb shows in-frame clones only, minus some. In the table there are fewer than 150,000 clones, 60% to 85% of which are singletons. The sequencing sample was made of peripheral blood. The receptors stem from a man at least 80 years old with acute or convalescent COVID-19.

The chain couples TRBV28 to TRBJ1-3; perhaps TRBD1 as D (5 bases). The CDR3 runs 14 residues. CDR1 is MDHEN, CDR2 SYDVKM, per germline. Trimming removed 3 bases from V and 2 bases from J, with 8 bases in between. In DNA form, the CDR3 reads TGTGCCAGCAGTTTCCCCAGGGCTGGAAACACCATATATTTT. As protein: CASSFPRAGNTIYF.

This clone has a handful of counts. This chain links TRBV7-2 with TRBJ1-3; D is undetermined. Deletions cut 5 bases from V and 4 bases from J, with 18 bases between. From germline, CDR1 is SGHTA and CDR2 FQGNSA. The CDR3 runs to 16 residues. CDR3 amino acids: CASSPYGRPRGNTIYF. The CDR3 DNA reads TGTGCCAGCAGCCCCTACGGGAGGCCTCGGGGAAACACCATATATTTT.

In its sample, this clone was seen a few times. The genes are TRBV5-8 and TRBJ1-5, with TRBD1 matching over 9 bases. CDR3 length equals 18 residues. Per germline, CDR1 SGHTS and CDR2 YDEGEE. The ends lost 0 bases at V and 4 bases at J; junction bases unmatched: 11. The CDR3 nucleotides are TGTGCCAGCAGCTTGGGGGCATCGGGACAGGGCAAGAATCAGCCCCAGCATTTT. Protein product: CASSLGASGQGKNQPQHF.

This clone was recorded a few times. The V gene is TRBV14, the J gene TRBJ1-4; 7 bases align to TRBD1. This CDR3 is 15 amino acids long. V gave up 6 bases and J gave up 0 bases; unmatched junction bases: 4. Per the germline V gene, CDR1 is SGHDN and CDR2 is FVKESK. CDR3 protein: CASSPGQATNEKLFF. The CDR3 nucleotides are TGTGCCAGCAGTCCCGGACAGGCAACTAATGAAAAACTGTTTTTT.

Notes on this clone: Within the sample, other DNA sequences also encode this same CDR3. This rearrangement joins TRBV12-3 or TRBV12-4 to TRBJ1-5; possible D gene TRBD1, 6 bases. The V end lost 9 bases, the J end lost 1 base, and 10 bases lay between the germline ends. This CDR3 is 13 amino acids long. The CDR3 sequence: CASSRGSNQPQHF. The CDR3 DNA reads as TGTGCCAGTTCGAGGGGGAGCAATCAGCCCCAGCATTTT.

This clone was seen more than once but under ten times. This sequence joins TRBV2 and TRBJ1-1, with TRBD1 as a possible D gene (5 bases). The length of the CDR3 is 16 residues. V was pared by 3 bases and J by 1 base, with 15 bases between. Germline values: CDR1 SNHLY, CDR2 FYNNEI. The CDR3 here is CASSEYRWPTNTEAFF. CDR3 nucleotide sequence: TGTGCCAGCAGTGAGTACAGGTGGCCAACGAACACTGAAGCTTTCTTT.

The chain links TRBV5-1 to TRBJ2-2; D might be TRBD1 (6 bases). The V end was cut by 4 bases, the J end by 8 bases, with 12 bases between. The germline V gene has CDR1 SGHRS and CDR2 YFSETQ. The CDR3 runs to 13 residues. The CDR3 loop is CASSDRWSGELFF. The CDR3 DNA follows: TGCGCCAGCAGCGACAGGTGGTCGGGGGAGCTGTTTTTT.

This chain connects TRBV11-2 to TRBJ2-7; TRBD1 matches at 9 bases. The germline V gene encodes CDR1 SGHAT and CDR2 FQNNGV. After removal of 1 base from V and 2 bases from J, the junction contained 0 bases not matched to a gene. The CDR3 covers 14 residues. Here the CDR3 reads CASSLGTGAYEQYF. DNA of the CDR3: TGTGCCAGCAGCTTAGGGACAGGGGCCTACGAGCAGTACTTC.

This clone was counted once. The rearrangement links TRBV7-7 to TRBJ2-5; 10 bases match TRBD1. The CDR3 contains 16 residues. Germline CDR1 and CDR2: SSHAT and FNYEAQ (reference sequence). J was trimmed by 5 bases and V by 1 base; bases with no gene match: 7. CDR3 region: CASSLGQGAPGETQYF. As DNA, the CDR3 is TGTGCCAGCAGCTTAGGACAGGGGGCGCCGGGGGAGACCCAGTACTTC.

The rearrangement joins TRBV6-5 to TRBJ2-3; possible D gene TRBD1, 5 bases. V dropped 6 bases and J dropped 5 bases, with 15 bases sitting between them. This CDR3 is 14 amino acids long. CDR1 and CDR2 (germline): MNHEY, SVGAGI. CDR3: CASSPDSRGDTQYF. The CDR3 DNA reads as TGTGCCAGCAGCCCCGACAGCCGTGGAGATACGCAGTATTTT.

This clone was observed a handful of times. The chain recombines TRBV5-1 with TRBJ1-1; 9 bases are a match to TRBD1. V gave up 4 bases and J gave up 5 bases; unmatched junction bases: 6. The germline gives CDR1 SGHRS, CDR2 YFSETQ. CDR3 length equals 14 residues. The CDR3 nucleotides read TGCGCCAGCAGCGAGGACAGGGGAGGAACTGAAGCTTTCTTT. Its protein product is CASSEDRGGTEAFF.

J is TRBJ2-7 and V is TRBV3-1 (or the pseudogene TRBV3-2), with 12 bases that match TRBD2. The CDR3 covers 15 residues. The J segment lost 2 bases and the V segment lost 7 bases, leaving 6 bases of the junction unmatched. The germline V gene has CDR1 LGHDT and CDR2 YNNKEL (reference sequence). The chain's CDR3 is CASKASGGATYEQYF. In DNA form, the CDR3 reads TGTGCCAGCAAGGCTAGCGGGGGGGCCACCTACGAGCAGTACTTC.

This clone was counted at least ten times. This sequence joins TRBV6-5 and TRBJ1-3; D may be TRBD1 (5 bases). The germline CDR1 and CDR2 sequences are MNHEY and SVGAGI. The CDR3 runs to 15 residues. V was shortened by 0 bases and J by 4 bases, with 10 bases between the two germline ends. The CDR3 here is CASSYSAGFGNTIYF. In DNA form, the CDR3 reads TGTGCCAGCAGTTACTCGGCAGGGTTCGGAAACACCATATATTTT.

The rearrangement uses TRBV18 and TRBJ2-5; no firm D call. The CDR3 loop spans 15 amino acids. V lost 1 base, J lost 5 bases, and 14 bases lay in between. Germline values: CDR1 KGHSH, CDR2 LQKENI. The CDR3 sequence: CASSPLPAAEETQYF. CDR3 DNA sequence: TGTGCCAGCTCACCACTACCCGCGGCGGAGGAGACCCAGTACTTC.

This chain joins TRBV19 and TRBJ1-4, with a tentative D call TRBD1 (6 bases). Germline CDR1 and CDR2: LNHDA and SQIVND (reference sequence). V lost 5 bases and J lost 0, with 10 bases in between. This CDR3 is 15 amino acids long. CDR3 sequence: CASSLTGATNEKLFF. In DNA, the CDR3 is TGTGCCAGTAGTCTGACAGGAGCAACTAATGAAAAACTGTTTTTT. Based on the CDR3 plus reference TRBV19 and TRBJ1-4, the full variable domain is DGGITQSPKYLFRKEGQNVTLSCEQNLNHDAMYWYRQDPGQGLRLIYYSQIVNDFQKGDIAEGYSVSREKKESFPLTVTSAQKNPTAFYLCASSLTGATNEKLFFGSGTQLSVL.

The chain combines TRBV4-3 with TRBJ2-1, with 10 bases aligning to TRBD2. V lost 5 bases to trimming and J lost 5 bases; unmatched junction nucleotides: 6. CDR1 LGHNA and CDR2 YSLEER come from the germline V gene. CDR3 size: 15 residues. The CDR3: CASSYLAGDDNEQFF. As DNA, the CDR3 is TGCGCCAGCAGCTACCTAGCGGGGGATGACAATGAGCAGTTCTTC.

The CDR3 sequence: CASSVRDWGLGISPLHF. As DNA, the CDR3 is TGTGCCAGCAGTGTCCGGGACTGGGGCCTCGGGATCTCACCCCTCCACTTT. The genes are TRBV6-4 and TRBJ1-6; tentatively, D is TRBD1 (5 bases). The CDR3 has 17 amino acids. The ends were cut back, 4 bases at V and 10 bases at J, with 23 bases in the middle. CDR1 is MRHNA, CDR2 SNTAGT, per germline.

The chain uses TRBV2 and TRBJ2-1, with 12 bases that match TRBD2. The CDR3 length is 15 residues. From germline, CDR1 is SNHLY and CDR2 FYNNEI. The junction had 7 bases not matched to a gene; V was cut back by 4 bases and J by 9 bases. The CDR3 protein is CASSALAGGVGEQFF. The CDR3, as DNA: TGTGCCAGCAGTGCCCTAGCGGGGGGGGTTGGTGAGCAGTTCTTC.

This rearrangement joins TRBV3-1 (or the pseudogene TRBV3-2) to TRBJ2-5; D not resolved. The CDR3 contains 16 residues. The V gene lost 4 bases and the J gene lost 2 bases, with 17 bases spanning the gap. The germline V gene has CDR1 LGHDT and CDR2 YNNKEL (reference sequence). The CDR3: CASSRALLISQETQYF. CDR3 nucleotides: TGTGCCAGCAGCCGGGCTCTTCTAATATCACAAGAGACCCAGTACTTC.

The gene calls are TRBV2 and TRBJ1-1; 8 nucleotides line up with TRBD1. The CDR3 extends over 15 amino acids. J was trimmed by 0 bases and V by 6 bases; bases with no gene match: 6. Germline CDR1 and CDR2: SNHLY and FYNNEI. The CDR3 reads CASRFQQGVNTEAFF. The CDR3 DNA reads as TGTGCCAGCAGATTCCAACAGGGGGTGAACACTGAAGCTTTCTTT.

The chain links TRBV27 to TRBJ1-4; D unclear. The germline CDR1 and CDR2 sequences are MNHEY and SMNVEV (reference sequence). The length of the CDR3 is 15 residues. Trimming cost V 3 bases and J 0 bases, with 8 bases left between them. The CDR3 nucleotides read TGTGCCAGCAGTTTCGCGGGAGCAACTAATGAAAAACTGTTTTTT. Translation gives CASSFAGATNEKLFF.

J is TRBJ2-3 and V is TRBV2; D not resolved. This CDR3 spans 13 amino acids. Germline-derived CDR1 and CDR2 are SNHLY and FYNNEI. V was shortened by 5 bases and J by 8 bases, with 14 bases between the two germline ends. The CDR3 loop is CASSSSAPGTQYF. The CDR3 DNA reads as TGTGCCAGCAGTTCCTCGGCCCCGGGTACGCAGTATTTT.

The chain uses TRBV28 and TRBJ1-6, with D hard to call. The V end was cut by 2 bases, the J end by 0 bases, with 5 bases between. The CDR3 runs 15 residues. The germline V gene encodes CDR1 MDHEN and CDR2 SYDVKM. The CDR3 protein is CASSLGSSYNSPLHF. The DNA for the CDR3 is TGTGCCAGCAGTTTAGGGAGCTCCTATAATTCACCCCTCCACTTT.

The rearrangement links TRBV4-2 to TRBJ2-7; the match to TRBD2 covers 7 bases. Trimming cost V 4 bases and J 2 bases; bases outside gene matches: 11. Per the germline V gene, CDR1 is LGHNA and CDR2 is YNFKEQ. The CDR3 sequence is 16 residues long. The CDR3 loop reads CASSPTRRGGAYEQYF. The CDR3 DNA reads TGTGCCAGCAGCCCAACTCGCCGTGGGGGGGCCTACGAGCAGTACTTC.

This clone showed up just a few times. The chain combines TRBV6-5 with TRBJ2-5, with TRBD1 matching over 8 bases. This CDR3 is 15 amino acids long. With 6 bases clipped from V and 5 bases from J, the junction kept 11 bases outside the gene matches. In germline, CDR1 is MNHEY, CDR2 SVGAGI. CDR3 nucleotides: TGTGCCAGCAGGGCACTCCAGGGGGCCGCGGAGACCCAGTACTTC. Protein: CASRALQGAAETQYF.